Listed below are T cell receptor beta chains from one sample, sequenced in a study of T cells in Graves' hyperthyroidism and ophthalmopathy. TCRdb redid the calling of the multiplex PCR reads with MiXCR, one entry per CDR3 protein. The sample has around 560,000 distinct CDR3 sequences; around 17% are singletons. The sample taken for sequencing was blood. The source of these receptors is a woman aged 18-29 years with Graves' hyperthyroidism. CDR3s leave out the opening cysteine and the closing phenylalanine or tryptophan.

J: TRBJ2-1; V: TRBV15; CDR3: ATSRQTPYNEQF
J: TRBJ2-2; V: TRBV6-2/TRBV6-3; CDR3: AITEGPLTGELF
J: TRBJ2-5; V: TRBV9; CDR3: ASSVGRRQGSQETQY
J: TRBJ2-1; V: TRBV10-3; CDR3: AISVTSGRAKPNEQF
J: TRBJ2-1; V: TRBV20-1; CDR3: SARPSNLASSYNEQF
J: TRBJ1-2; V: TRBV5-1; CDR3: ASSLEGTGYT
J: TRBJ1-5; V: TRBV3-1; CDR3: ASSHTGTPSAQH
J: TRBJ2-3; V: TRBV12-3/TRBV12-4; CDR3: ASSLSGTTDTQY
J: TRBJ2-1; V: TRBV15; CDR3: ATSRDAGLAGYNEQF
J: TRBJ2-2; V: TRBV6-2/TRBV6-3; CDR3: ASSRTSGLARNTGELF
J: TRBJ2-7; V: TRBV5-6; CDR3: ASSRASGRKYEQY
J: TRBJ1-1; V: TRBV7-2; CDR3: ASSKSRDSTEAF
J: TRBJ1-2; V: TRBV29-1; CDR3: SVSDSGGGNYGYT
J: TRBJ2-7; V: TRBV14; CDR3: ASSQDESGREEQY
J: TRBJ2-7; V: TRBV6-2/TRBV6-3; CDR3: ASSQTGIHEQY
J: TRBJ1-5; V: TRBV2; CDR3: ASSTGGGANQPQH
J: TRBJ2-5; V: TRBV18; CDR3: ASSRRALQETQY
J: TRBJ2-7; V: TRBV20-1; CDR3: SARDSPDADRGLYEQY
J: TRBJ2-7; V: TRBV7-8; CDR3: ASSLDWGGDEQY
J: TRBJ2-3; V: TRBV5-1; CDR3: ASRDLTDTQY
J: TRBJ2-6; V: TRBV7-9; CDR3: ASYRWGSNGANVLT
J: TRBJ1-6; V: TRBV12-3/TRBV12-4; CDR3: ASSSRQVNSPLH
J: TRBJ2-3; V: TRBV6-1; CDR3: ASSEGTHSTDTQY
J: TRBJ2-1; V: TRBV29-1; CDR3: SVRLEEQF
J: TRBJ1-1; V: TRBV4-2; CDR3: ASSQGYTEAF
J: TRBJ1-1; V: TRBV3-1; CDR3: ASSLAGDSSTEAF
J: TRBJ2-1; V: TRBV24-1; CDR3: ATSDLQGTSGFSYNEQF
J: TRBJ2-7; V: TRBV7-6; CDR3: ASSPGTSVVEQY
J: TRBJ1-5; V: TRBV2; CDR3: ASSVQGNQPQH
J: TRBJ2-3; V: TRBV6-1; CDR3: ASSEKAGASDTQY
J: TRBJ2-1; V: TRBV20-1; CDR3: SASVAGVFNEQF
J: TRBJ2-6; V: TRBV30; CDR3: AGGFGDSGANVLT
J: TRBJ2-1; V: TRBV25-1; CDR3: ASSESLEESSYNEQF
J: TRBJ1-2; V: TRBV28; CDR3: ASSFVRLTALRGYT
J: TRBJ2-3; V: TRBV18; CDR3: ASSPGLATPSNTDTQY
J: TRBJ1-1; V: TRBV29-1; CDR3: SVEGSPNTEAF
J: TRBJ1-6; V: TRBV20-1; CDR3: SARHTGETYNSPLH
J: TRBJ2-3; V: TRBV6-1; CDR3: ASRRGSNTDTQY
J: TRBJ2-5; V: TRBV7-2; CDR3: ASSLVLAGETQY
J: TRBJ1-5; V: TRBV4-3; CDR3: ASSQTLVGPQH
J: TRBJ1-1; V: TRBV7-9; CDR3: ASSLADRPRTEAF
J: TRBJ1-1; V: TRBV20-1; CDR3: SVVHPTTEAF
J: TRBJ2-3; V: TRBV20-1; CDR3: SAFPGTSYTDTQY
J: TRBJ1-4; V: TRBV6-1; CDR3: ASREVGEKLF
J: TRBJ2-7; V: TRBV7-2; CDR3: ASSLGGVSSYEQY
J: TRBJ2-3; V: TRBV7-9; CDR3: ASSPLMQLAGGVADTQY
J: TRBJ1-1; V: TRBV12-3/TRBV12-4; CDR3: ASSQGQGDGTEAF
J: TRBJ1-2; V: TRBV4-3; CDR3: ASSPTLGPSNYGYT
J: TRBJ1-5; V: TRBV12-3/TRBV12-4; CDR3: ASRIGGTTQH
J: TRBJ2-2; V: TRBV12-3/TRBV12-4; CDR3: ASSFKPVATGELF
J: TRBJ2-1; V: TRBV11-1; CDR3: ASSAYQGVSYNEQF
J: TRBJ1-2; V: TRBV7-2; CDR3: ASSLAVIDYGYT
J: TRBJ2-5; V: TRBV29-1; CDR3: SVEYGGREETQY
J: TRBJ2-7; V: TRBV5-1; CDR3: ASSLTAGGPNEQY
J: TRBJ2-7; V: TRBV28; CDR3: ASTPQPSGRGEQY
J: TRBJ1-2; V: TRBV10-3; CDR3: ATRGGAVDGYT
J: TRBJ1-2; V: TRBV20-1; CDR3: SAGVRSANYGYT
J: TRBJ1-1; V: TRBV12-3/TRBV12-4; CDR3: ASSGRDRVVNTEAF
J: TRBJ1-1; V: TRBV12-3/TRBV12-4; CDR3: ASSLATGGSTEAF